This TCR beta chain was documented in a study of tumor-infiltrating T cells and Merkel cell polyomavirus. Background on the study: The T cells studied were CD8+ and recognized the Merkel cell polyomavirus KLL epitope.

Robust Merkel cell polyomavirus Large T antigen positivity by immunohistochemistry was seen in all patients' tumors. Generated by immunoSEQ multiplex PCR, the TCRdb table keeps only in-frame clones and is missing some. The sample lists more than 20,000 clones; roughly nine tenths were seen once. Germline trimming cut 5 bases from V and 6 bases from J; bases unmatched to any gene: 4. Germline assignment: CDR1 SGHDN and CDR2 FVKESK. The CDR3 covers 13 residues. The sequenced sample was lymph node tissue. The chain links TRBV14 to TRBJ2-5, with 9 bases lining up with TRBD1. The sequence derives from a man between 45 and 60 years old with Merkel cell carcinoma. Here the CDR3 reads CASSKQGAQTQYF. The CDR3, as DNA: TGTGCCAGCAGCAAACAGGGGGCTCAGACCCAGTACTTC.